This TCR beta chain originates from a study of cytomegalovirus exposure and HLA in healthy donors. General observations from the study: Other equally common chains were less clonally expanded than HLA-associated TCR beta chains, a later analysis showed. TCR beta V- and J-gene trimming was later associated with a missense DCLRE1C variant. DRB1 showed the most TCR associations and HLA-C the fewest in a later analysis, as rates varied by HLA locus.

The CDR3 sequence is 15 residues long. CDR1 is LGHNA and CDR2 is YSLEER in the germline V gene. The junction had 6 bases not matched to a gene; V was cut back by 0 bases and J by 5 bases. 13 Jbeta primers and 60 Vbeta primers were used for the PCR. Clones were sequenced by immunoSEQ multiplex PCR, and TCRdb holds only the in-frame ones, with some missing. This table holds 95,000 or so clones, around four fifths found once. This clone has just a few counts. Its target is not known. V and J are TRBV4-3 and TRBJ1-2; 7 bases are a match to TRBD1. This receptor was taken from a woman in her thirties or forties in good health and CMV-seronegative. Sequencing input: PBMCs. CDR3 protein: CASSQDRGGAYGYTF. In DNA form, the CDR3 reads TGCGCCAGCAGCCAAGATCGAGGGGGCGCGTATGGCTACACCTTC.